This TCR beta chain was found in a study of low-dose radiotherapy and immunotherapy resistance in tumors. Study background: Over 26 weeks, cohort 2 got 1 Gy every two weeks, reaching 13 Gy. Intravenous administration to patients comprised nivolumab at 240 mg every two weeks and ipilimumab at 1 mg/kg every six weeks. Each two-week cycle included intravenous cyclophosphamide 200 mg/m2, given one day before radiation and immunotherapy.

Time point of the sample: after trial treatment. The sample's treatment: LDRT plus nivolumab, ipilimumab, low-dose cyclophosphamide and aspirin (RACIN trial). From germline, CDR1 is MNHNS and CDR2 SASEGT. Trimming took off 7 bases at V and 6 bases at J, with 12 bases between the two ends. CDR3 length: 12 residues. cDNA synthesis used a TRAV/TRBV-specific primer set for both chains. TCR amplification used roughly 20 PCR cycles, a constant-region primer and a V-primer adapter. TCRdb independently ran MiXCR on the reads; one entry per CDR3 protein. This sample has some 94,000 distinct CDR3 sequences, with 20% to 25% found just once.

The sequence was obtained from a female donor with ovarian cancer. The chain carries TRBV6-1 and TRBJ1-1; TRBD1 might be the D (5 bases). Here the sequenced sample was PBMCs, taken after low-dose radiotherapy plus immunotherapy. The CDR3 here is CASTLRGSEAFF. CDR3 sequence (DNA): TGTGCCAGCACCTTGAGGGGTTCTGAAGCTTTCTTT.